Each of the 17 T cell receptor beta chains below was sequenced from the same sample in a study of CD8 T cells in ankylosing spondylitis (dated by TCRdb to 2016 to 2017). Paper-wide results and their limitations: A TCR beta motif made up of about eight highly homologous amino acid variants appeared to be characteristic of blood from ankylosing spondylitis patients.

The library was built by means of 5' RACE. Sequencer: Illumina HiSeq 2500. TCRdb reworked the public reads: Q25 trimming with fastp, MiXCR clone assembly, productive beta chains retained. Rows with a matching CDR3 protein are joined into one entry that keeps the most common DNA and genes. The table for this sample lists 220,000 or so distinct CDR3 sequences; 15% to 20% of them were counted only once. Approximately 42% of the sample is taken by the ten largest. For these TCRs, the target antigens are not known. Source material: blood, either unsorted or a sorted T cell fraction (not recorded which). These receptors were collected from a male donor with ankylosing spondylitis.

This clonotype was counted between two and nine times. The V call is TRBV29-1, the J call TRBJ2-7; tentatively, D is TRBD1 (6 bases). Per the germline V gene, CDR1 is SQVTM and CDR2 is ANQGSEA. This CDR3 is built from 15 residues. V dropped 5 bases and J dropped 0 bases, with 17 bases sitting between them. CDR3 residues: CSVYLLEQGSYEQYF. The CDR3, as DNA: TGCAGCGTTTACCTTCTAGAACAGGGCTCCTACGAGCAGTACTTC.

The sample holds a few counts of this clonotype. The chain combines TRBV4-2 with TRBJ2-2; D not certain. Trimming stripped 0 bases from V and 3 bases from J, with 8 bases between. CDR1 LGHNA and CDR2 YNFKEQ come from the germline V gene. The CDR3 is made up of 15 amino acids. The CDR3 here is CASSQDIQYTGELFF. CDR3 DNA: TGTGCCAGCAGCCAAGATATTCAGTACACCGGGGAGCTGTTTTTT.

This clonotype has at least ten counts. The J gene is TRBJ1-3, the V gene TRBV21-1; the table's D call of TRBD1 was not tested on the DNA. TRBV21-1 is a listed pseudogene. The CDR3 extends over 16 amino acids. The CDR3 DNA sequence: TGTGCCAGCAGCAGATACCGACAGGGGGCTGGAAACACCATATATTTT. Protein: CASSRYRQGAGNTIYF.

The DNA of the CDR3 is TGCGCCAGCAGCCCATGGCAGGGGTCCTCCTACGAGCAGTACTTC. It specifies CASSPWQGSSYEQYF. The chain recombines TRBV4-1 with TRBJ2-7; D is possibly TRBD1 (6 bases). The CDR3 has 15 residues. Trimming left V 4 bases short and J 0 bases short, with 13 bases between. Per germline, CDR1 MGHRA and CDR2 YSYEKL.

In this sample, this clonotype turned up a few times. This chain links TRBV7-9 with TRBJ1-1; TRBD1 is a possible D gene (5 bases). This CDR3 has 16 residues. The germline V and J ends were trimmed by 5 bases and 3 bases, with 19 bases remaining between them. Germline-derived CDR1 and CDR2 are SEHNR and FQNEAQ (reference sequence). The CDR3 DNA reads as TGTGCCAGCAGCCCCCAAATCTCGGACATATACACTGAAGCTTTCTTT. Translated, it gives CASSPQISDIYTEAFF.

The V call is TRBV7-9, the J call TRBJ1-4; no clear D gene. CDR1 SEHNR and CDR2 FQNEAQ come from the germline V gene (reference sequence). The V end was cut by 5 bases, the J end by 4 bases, with 14 bases between. The CDR3 spans 15 residues. CDR3 in DNA: TGTGCCAGCAGCCCATGGAGGGCGAATAATGAAAAACTGTTTTTT. Its protein product is CASSPWRANNEKLFF.

The chain uses TRBV10-1 and TRBJ2-3, with 10 bases identical to TRBD2. The CDR3 spans 16 residues. Germline trimming cut 4 bases from V and 6 bases from J; bases unmatched to any gene: 10. Germline V CDR1 and CDR2: WNHNN, SYGVQD (reference sequence). The CDR3 DNA is TGCGCCAGCAGTGGGCCAGCGGGGGGGCTTGCGGATACGCAGTATTTT. Its protein product is CASSGPAGGLADTQYF.

The V call is TRBV6-2 or TRBV6-3, the J call TRBJ2-1; 14 positions match TRBD2. Per the germline V gene, CDR1 is MNHEY and CDR2 is SVGEGT. The J segment lost 8 bases and the V segment lost 2 bases, leaving 5 bases of the junction unmatched. The CDR3 sequence is 16 residues long. For the CDR3, the DNA is TGTGCCAGCAGTTACCCTGGGACTAGCGGGAGCGATGAGCAGTTCTTC. It encodes CASSYPGTSGSDEQFF.

V is TRBV29-1 and J is TRBJ2-5; weak D call: TRBD1 (5 bases). This CDR3 has 11 amino acids. With 6 bases removed from V and 4 bases from J, the gap between germline ends came to 9 bases. Germline CDR1 reads SQVTM; CDR2 reads ANQGSEA. CDR3 nucleotides: TGCAGCGTCGTTAGGGGAGAGACCCAGTACTTC. Its protein is CSVVRGETQYF.

In this sample, this clonotype turned up a few times. The CDR3 region has the DNA TGTGCCCGGGGGACAGCCTACGAGCAGTACTTC. This gives the protein CARGTAYEQYF. The chain links TRBV30 to TRBJ2-7; D is possibly TRBD1 (7 bases). The CDR3 extends over 11 amino acids. Germline V gene data show CDR1 as GTSNPN and CDR2 as SVGIG (reference sequence). With 8 bases removed from V and 2 bases from J, the gap between germline ends came to 10 bases.

The CDR3 reads CASSLGGDFQETQYF. In DNA form, the CDR3 reads TGTGCCAGCAGCTTGGGGGGGGATTTCCAAGAGACCCAGTACTTC. The gene calls are TRBV5-6 and TRBJ2-5; D possibly corresponds to TRBD2 (6 bases). Per germline, CDR1 SGHDT and CDR2 YYEEEE. V dropped 0 bases and J dropped 1 base, with 10 bases sitting between them. This CDR3 has 15 residues.

V is TRBV28 and J is TRBJ2-5; 10 bases fit TRBD1. V gave up 5 bases and J gave up 7 bases; unmatched junction bases: 10. CDR1 is MDHEN, CDR2 SYDVKM, per germline. CDR3 length: 15 residues. CDR3 protein: CASSHGTGATGTQYF. CDR3 sequence (DNA): TGTGCCAGCAGTCACGGGACAGGGGCCACGGGGACCCAGTACTTC.

The J gene is TRBJ2-7, the V gene TRBV5-5; D is undetermined. Germline values: CDR1 SGHKS, CDR2 YYEKEE (reference sequence). V was shortened by 0 bases and J by 2 bases, with 12 bases between the two germline ends. This CDR3 is 15 amino acids long. In DNA form, the CDR3 reads TGTGCCAGCAGCTTGGAGGCAGGCCAAGCCTACGAGCAGTACTTC. It translates to CASSLEAGQAYEQYF.

This clonotype was observed many times. The chain has TRBV30 and TRBJ1-1; no firm D call. The CDR3 spans 13 residues. Trimming left V 1 base short and J 1 base short, with 7 bases between. Germline V lookup: CDR1 GTSNPN, CDR2 SVGIG (reference sequence). DNA of the CDR3: TGTGCCTGGAGTGGGCAGACGAACACTGAAGCTTTCTTT. Its protein is CAWSGQTNTEAFF.

The CDR3 sequence is CASSRAISTEAFF. CDR3 nucleotide sequence: TGTGCCAGCAGTCGAGCCATCTCCACTGAAGCTTTCTTT. The V call is TRBV6-1, the J call TRBJ1-1; no reliable D call. The CDR3 totals 13 residues. The V end lost 5 bases, the J end lost 4 bases, and 11 bases lay between the germline ends. Germline CDR1 MNHNS, CDR2 SASEGT.

The gene calls are TRBV4-2 and TRBJ2-2; D may be TRBD2 (6 bases). Germline CDR1 reads LGHNA; CDR2 reads YNFKEQ. The ends were cut back, 1 base at V and 3 bases at J, with 9 bases in the middle. The CDR3 runs 15 residues. CDR3 nucleotides: TGTGCCAGCAGCCAAGGTCCTAGCGACACCGGGGAGCTGTTTTTT. It yields the protein CASSQGPSDTGELFF.

This chain joins TRBV11-2 and TRBJ2-7; no definite D call. The CDR3 contains 14 residues. V was clipped by 5 bases and J by 4 bases, with 15 bases between them. Germline loops: CDR1 SGHAT, CDR2 FQNNGV. The chain's CDR3 is CASSIGPGLYEQYF. The CDR3 nucleotides are TGTGCCAGCAGCATTGGCCCGGGTTTATACGAGCAGTACTTC. Supplemented by reference TRBV11-2 and TRBJ2-7, the full variable domain reads EAGVAQSPRYKIIEKRQSVAFWCNPISGHATLYWYQQILGQGPKLLIQFQNNGVVDDSQLPKDRFSAERLKGVDSTLKIQPAKLEDSAVYLCASSIGPGLYEQYFGPGTRLTVT.